The 30 T cell receptor beta chains below all came from one sample that was sequenced in a study of Graves' ophthalmopathy and Graves' hyperthyroidism. Amplification targeted the TCR beta CDR3 regions, with RNA transcripts as the source material. RT-PCR with HTBI primers came first, then second-round multiplex PCR. TCRdb re-analysed the multiplex PCR reads in MiXCR, keeping a single row per CDR3 protein. The profile shows about 370,000 distinct CDR3 sequences, roughly a sixth of them singletons. The sequencing sample was made of peripheral blood. These receptors came from an adult woman with stable Graves' hyperthyroidism.

In this sample, this clonotype turned up many times. This rearrangement joins TRBV20-1 to TRBJ2-2; D ambiguous. Germline V gene lookup returns CDR1 DFQATT and CDR2 SNEGSKA (reference sequence). The ends were cut back, 3 bases at V and 7 bases at J, with 12 bases in the middle. There are 13 residues in the CDR3. Here the CDR3 reads CSARVGAGGELFF. The CDR3 DNA is TGCAGTGCTAGGGTGGGTGCTGGCGGGGAGCTGTTTTTT.

This clonotype was recorded at least ten times. The chain joins TRBV7-2 to TRBJ2-7; possible D gene TRBD2, 5 bases. The germline gives CDR1 SGHTA, CDR2 FQGNSA. Trimming cost V 1 base and J 7 bases, with 11 bases left between them. The CDR3 is made up of 13 amino acids. The CDR3 DNA follows: TGTGCCAGCAGCTTAGGTCTAGCTGGGGAGCAGTACTTC. It encodes CASSLGLAGEQYF.

The table lists this clonotype with many counts. The CDR3 reads CASSNRGVSTEQYF. CDR3 in DNA: TGTGCCAGCAGCAACAGGGGCGTCTCTACCGAGCAGTACTTC. This rearrangement joins TRBV6-5 to TRBJ2-7, with TRBD1 matching over 7 bases. Losses at the gene ends were 6 bases for V and 6 bases for J; bases not matched to a gene: 11. The CDR3 length is 14 residues. Germline lookup yields CDR1 MNHEY and CDR2 SVGAGI.

The table lists this clonotype with many counts. V usage is TRBV5-1 and J usage is TRBJ1-2; D perhaps matches TRBD1 (6 bases). The CDR3 is made up of 14 amino acids. Per germline, CDR1 SGHRS and CDR2 YFSETQ. Trimming cost V 7 bases and J 0 bases, with 13 bases left between them. In DNA, the CDR3 is TGCGCCAGCGCACTCGGGACATCTAACTATGGCTACACCTTC. Translation: CASALGTSNYGYTF.

This clonotype showed up many times. The chain combines TRBV27 with TRBJ2-7, with 10 bases identical to TRBD2. Germline V gene data show CDR1 as MNHEY and CDR2 as SMNVEV (reference sequence). The CDR3 is 16 amino acids. J lost 7 bases, V lost 3 bases, and 12 bases had no gene match. CDR3 sequence: CASSFLAGVVGQEQYF. The CDR3 region has the DNA TGTGCCAGCAGTTTCCTAGCGGGAGTGGTTGGTCAAGAGCAGTACTTC.

This chain connects TRBV12-5 to TRBJ1-5; D gene ambiguous. Germline CDR1 LGHNT, CDR2 FRNRAP. The V end was cut by 8 bases, the J end by 7 bases, with 15 bases between. This CDR3 region has 13 residues. Here the CDR3 reads CASKGDGDQPQHF. CDR3 nucleotides: TGTGCTAGTAAAGGTGACGGTGACCAGCCCCAGCATTTT.

This clonotype was found many times. This sequence joins TRBV4-3 and TRBJ1-1; tentative D call: TRBD1 (5 bases). Trimming took off 1 base at V and 2 bases at J, with 11 bases between the two ends. Germline V CDR1 and CDR2: LGHNA, YSLEER. This CDR3 spans 15 amino acids. The CDR3: CASSQVTGPNTEAFF. The CDR3 nucleotides read TGCGCCAGCAGCCAAGTTACGGGGCCCAACACTGAAGCTTTCTTT.

This clonotype showed up many times. The V and J genes are TRBV6-2 or TRBV6-3 and TRBJ1-2; 9 bases map to TRBD1. Germline lookup yields CDR1 MNHEY and CDR2 SVGEGT. V was clipped by 5 bases and J by 5 bases; unmatched bases: 12. The CDR3 contains 16 residues. The CDR3 here is CASSHRDRAYRYGYTF. CDR3 in DNA: TGTGCCAGCAGTCACCGGGACAGGGCCTATCGGTATGGCTACACCTTC.

This clonotype was counted ten times or more. The chain combines TRBV12-3 or TRBV12-4 with TRBJ2-7; D uncertain. V gave up 0 bases and J gave up 2 bases, with 5 bases separating them. The CDR3 totals 13 residues. CDR3 region: CASSLAATYEQYF. Written as DNA, the CDR3 is TGTGCCAGCAGTTTAGCGGCAACCTACGAGCAGTACTTC.

Of note for this clonotype: The junction does not match germline at one end; this may be a read error. The genes are TRBV4-3 and TRBJ2-4; no firm D call. The CDR3 is 15 amino acids. The germline V gene encodes CDR1 LGHNA and CDR2 YSLEER. The CDR3 region is CASSQDMASENIKYF. The CDR3 bases are TGCGCCAGCAGCCAAGATATGGCGTCAGAAAACATTAAGTACTTC.

This clonotype has a count of ten or more. The chain links TRBV28 to TRBJ1-2; D is unclear. CDR3 length: 12 residues. Trimming pared 2 bases from V and 6 bases from J, leaving 7 bases between. The germline CDR1 and CDR2 sequences are MDHEN and SYDVKM. The CDR3 bases are TGTGCCAGCAGTTTAGACGGGGATGGCTACACCTTC. Translating it yields CASSLDGDGYTF.

There are many counts of this clonotype. The chain carries TRBV7-8 and TRBJ2-5, with TRBD1 matching over 7 bases. The germline CDR1 and CDR2 sequences are SGHVS and FQNEAQ. CDR3 length: 13 residues. With 3 bases clipped from V and 2 bases from J, the junction kept 0 bases outside the gene matches. The CDR3 protein is CASSLDRQETQYF. For the CDR3, the DNA is TGTGCCAGCAGCTTGGACAGGCAAGAGACCCAGTACTTC.

This clonotype appeared many times. The gene calls are TRBV5-1 and TRBJ2-5; D unclear. The CDR3 runs 17 residues. V shed 0 bases and J shed 5 bases, with 20 bases lying between them. The germline V gene encodes CDR1 SGHRS and CDR2 YFSETQ. The CDR3, as DNA: TGCGCCAGCAGCTTGGCCATTCGGCTTCCCACGGGTGAGACCCAGTACTTC. Protein: CASSLAIRLPTGETQYF.

The chain uses TRBV7-3 and TRBJ2-2; perhaps TRBD2 as D (6 bases). From germline, CDR1 is SGHTA and CDR2 FQGTGA. The germline V and J ends were trimmed by 6 bases and 0 bases, with 8 bases remaining between them. The CDR3 consists of 14 residues. The CDR3 reads CASRRGSNTGELFF. CDR3 DNA: TGTGCCAGCAGGCGGGGATCGAACACCGGGGAGCTGTTTTTT. The whole variable domain, remainder taken from reference TRBV7-3 and TRBJ2-2, is GAGVSQTPSNKVTEKGKYVELRCDPISGHTALYWYRQSLGQGPEFLIYFQGTGAADDSGLPNDRFFAVRPEGSVSTLKIQRTERGDSAVYLCASRRGSNTGELFFGEGSRLTVL.

As concerns this clonotype: A much larger clone differs from this one at a single base, so this may be a read error. The rearrangement joins TRBV12-5 to TRBJ1-5; the D is unclear. Germline CDR1 is LGHNT and CDR2 is FRNRAP. The CDR3 is 12 residues long. The CDR3 DNA reads TGTGCTAGTGGTGCCAACGGTCAGCCCCAGCAGTTT. Its translation is CASGANGQPQQF.

The gene calls are TRBV18 and TRBJ1-1, with D unclear. This CDR3 has 14 amino acids. Germline CDR1 KGHSH, CDR2 LQKENI. Trimming took 3 bases from V and 2 from J, leaving 10 bases between them. The CDR3 DNA follows: TGTGCCAGCTCACCCCCGAGCAAAAACACTGAAGCTTTCTTT. Its translation: CASSPPSKNTEAFF.

The chain joins TRBV5-1 to TRBJ2-5; TRBD2 matches 10 bases. The CDR3 is 15 residues long. With V trimmed by 2 bases and J by 3 bases, 4 bases remained unmatched. The germline gives CDR1 SGHRS, CDR2 YFSETQ. CDR3 in amino acids: CASSLTSGIKETQYF. DNA of the CDR3: TGCGCCAGCAGCTTAACTAGCGGGATAAAAGAGACCCAGTACTTC.

This clonotype was detected ten times or more. The junction differs from germline at one of its ends, possibly a read error. The CDR3: CASGLMPRTEAFF. The CDR3 DNA reads as TGTGCCAGCGGCTTAATGCCAAGGACTGAAGCTTTCTTT. The chain employs TRBV7-3 and TRBJ1-1; no clear D. CDR1 and CDR2 (germline): SGHTA, FQGTGA. This CDR3 comprises 13 residues.

This clonotype was seen many times. V is TRBV11-2 and J is TRBJ2-7, with D unclear. The CDR3 runs to 12 residues. The ends were cut back, 1 base at V and 5 bases at J, with 6 bases in the middle. The V gene's germline CDR1 is SGHAT and CDR2 FQNNGV. CDR3 coding DNA: TGTGCCAGCAGCTTAGGTTGGGACGAGCAGTACTTC. It translates to CASSLGWDEQYF.

This clonotype has ten or more counts. This chain connects TRBV6-1 to TRBJ1-2, with D uncertain. The germline CDR1 and CDR2 sequences are MNHNS and SASEGT. The CDR3 spans 12 residues. Trimming took off 8 bases at V and 3 bases at J, with 10 bases between the two ends. This CDR3 reads CASLGRDYGYTF. The CDR3 DNA reads TGTGCCAGCCTAGGGCGAGACTATGGCTACACCTTC.

Many counts were recorded for this clonotype. V usage is TRBV24-1 and J usage is TRBJ1-1; perhaps TRBD1 as D (5 bases). The CDR3 is 14 amino acids. V was clipped by 7 bases and J by 4 bases, with 15 bases between them. CDR1 is KGHDR, CDR2 SFDVKD, per germline. The CDR3 coding sequence is TGTGCCACCAGAAGGACGGCCGGGACCACTGAAGCTTTCTTT. Amino acids: CATRRTAGTTEAFF.

This clonotype was seen at least ten times. This sequence joins TRBV7-6 and TRBJ2-7; 14 nucleotides align to TRBD2. This CDR3 has 22 amino acids. After removal of 6 bases from V and 3 bases from J, the junction contained 25 bases not matched to a gene. The germline gives CDR1 SGHVS, CDR2 FNYEAQ. CDR3 protein: CASRRTGQGARPGLAGVYEQYF. CDR3 in DNA: TGTGCCAGCAGACGGACGGGACAGGGGGCCCGACCGGGACTAGCGGGAGTCTACGAGCAGTACTTC.

The table lists this clonotype with many counts. The chain couples TRBV11-1 to TRBJ2-2; 16 bases map to TRBD2. The CDR3 has 20 residues. V was pared by 0 bases and J by 4 bases, with 8 bases of the junction left unmatched. Germline assignment: CDR1 SGHAT and CDR2 FQDESV (reference sequence). The CDR3 DNA reads as TGTGCCAGCAGCTTAGCGGGACTAGCGGGAGGGCCGGGCTTCACCGGGGAGCTGTTTTTT. It is translated as CASSLAGLAGGPGFTGELFF.

The sample holds many counts of this clonotype. The genes are TRBV12-3 or TRBV12-4 and TRBJ2-7, with 11 bases aligning to TRBD2. CDR3 length: 15 residues. The junction had 3 bases not matched to a gene; V was cut back by 3 bases and J by 2 bases. The chain's CDR3 is CASSFQLAGAYEQYF. CDR3 sequence (DNA): TGTGCCAGCAGTTTCCAACTAGCGGGAGCCTACGAGCAGTACTTC.

This clonotype was observed at least ten times. The CDR3 region is CASSERQTYEQYF. CDR3 nucleotides: TGTGCCAGCAGTGAACGACAGACTTACGAGCAGTACTTC. The chain combines TRBV2 with TRBJ2-7; weak D call: TRBD1 (5 bases). CDR3 length: 13 amino acids. V shed 2 bases and J shed 4 bases, with 9 bases lying between them. Germline V gene lookup returns CDR1 SNHLY and CDR2 FYNNEI.

This clonotype has ten or more counts. This chain connects TRBV12-3 or TRBV12-4 to TRBJ2-7, with a possible D match to TRBD2 (5 bases). V lost 1 base, J lost 5 bases, and 9 bases lay in between. CDR3 length equals 13 residues. The DNA for the CDR3 is TGTGCCAGCAGTTTAGGGGGAGCCAACGAGCAGTACTTC. Its translation is CASSLGGANEQYF.

This clonotype came up many times. The genes are TRBV6-2 or TRBV6-3 and TRBJ2-7, with 9 bases lining up with TRBD2. CDR1 is MNHEY and CDR2 is SVGEGT in the germline V gene. The CDR3 is 13 amino acids. Trimming cost V 7 bases and J 3 bases; bases outside gene matches: 4. CDR3 amino acids: CASTGLAIYEQYF. Here the CDR3 DNA reads TGTGCCAGCACGGGACTAGCTATCTACGAGCAGTACTTC.

This clonotype was detected ten times or more. This rearrangement joins TRBV7-9 to TRBJ2-7; TRBD2 agrees at 7 bases. Trimming cost V 5 bases and J 3 bases; bases outside gene matches: 4. The CDR3 is made up of 13 amino acids. Germline CDR1 and CDR2: SEHNR and FQNEAQ (reference sequence). The CDR3 protein is CASSTTSRYEQYF. The CDR3 nucleotides are TGTGCCAGCAGCACGACTAGCCGCTACGAGCAGTACTTC.

The V and J genes are TRBV5-1 and TRBJ2-7, with D possibly being TRBD1 or TRBD2 (5 bases each). Germline V gene data show CDR1 as SGHRS and CDR2 as YFSETQ. The CDR3 covers 13 residues. With 0 bases removed from V and 5 bases from J, the gap between germline ends came to 9 bases. The CDR3 bases are TGCGCCAGCAGCTTGGAGGGGAGTCACGAGCAGTACTTC. This sequence encodes CASSLEGSHEQYF.

In this sample, this clonotype turned up many times. The chain links TRBV5-1 to TRBJ1-2, with TRBD1 as a possible D gene (6 bases). The CDR3 length is 15 residues. V gave up 3 bases and J gave up 3 bases, with 15 bases separating them. CDR1 and CDR2 (germline): SGHRS, YFSETQ. CDR3 nucleotides: TGCGCCAGCAGCTCGGGCAGGGGAGGTGACTATGGCTACACCTTC. It is translated as CASSSGRGGDYGYTF.